The present entry profiles one T cell receptor (beta chain) with its context. Antigen: not known. The CDR3 totals 13 residues. CDR1 SEHNR and CDR2 FQNEAQ come from the germline V gene (reference sequence). Trimming removed 3 bases from V and 2 bases from J, with 8 bases in between. The data derive from a study of T cell responses to AZD1222 COVID-19 vaccine. Assay used: immunoSEQ multiplex PCR; TCRdb lists only in-frame clones, some missing. The sample shows 30,000 to 35,000 clones, roughly nine tenths of them seen only once. Study-wide findings and caveats: Donors were mostly white British, more females; clonal diversity possibly underestimated. It was only after the peak T cell response that any repertoires were sampled. Spike-specific TCR breadth rose after two AZD1222 doses, and depth rose as well. At baseline, seropositivity was found in only a handful of AZD1222 recipients.

The receptor's source is an adult in good health. This material consisted of peripheral blood, taken on day 0 of AZD1222 vaccination. The chain couples TRBV7-9 to TRBJ2-7; D is uncertain. The CDR3 loop reads CASSFSGPYEQYF. The CDR3 bases are TGTGCCAGCAGCTTCAGTGGTCCCTACGAGCAGTACTTC.